Shown below are 18 T cell receptor beta chains from a single sample sequenced in a study of CD8 T cells in Susac syndrome (dated by TCRdb to 2018 to 2020). The library was made by the immunoSEQ multiplex PCR assay. RNA was extracted using the RNeasy kit, and roughly 0.5 to 1 microgram was reverse transcribed with random hexamers. The public reads were reprocessed in TCRdb via fastp at Q25 and MiXCR, keeping in-frame beta chains. Under each unique CDR3 protein, matching rows form one entry showing the most common genes and DNA. The sample has 150,000 to 200,000 distinct CDR3 sequences on record, approximately 92% of them singletons. The ten largest clones represent more than 0.13% of the sample. Material for sequencing was CD4+ T cells from PBMCs. Receptors originate from a human donor in good health.

Only a few counts were recorded for this clonotype. The chain joins TRBV12-3 or TRBV12-4 to TRBJ2-5; weak D call: TRBD2 (5 bases). This CDR3 region has 12 residues. Trimming took 3 bases from V and 5 from J, leaving 7 bases between them. DNA for the CDR3: TGTGCCAGCAGTTTGAGGAGGGAGACCCAGTACTTC. Encoded protein: CASSLRRETQYF.

CDR3 region: CASSWGTAYSYNSPLHF. CDR3 DNA: TGTGCCAGCAGCTGGGGGACAGCTTACTCCTATAATTCACCCCTCCACTTT. The chain couples TRBV6-1 to TRBJ1-6; 7 positions agree with TRBD1. CDR1 is MNHNS, CDR2 SASEGT, per germline. The CDR3 is made up of 17 amino acids. With 6 bases clipped from V and 0 bases from J, the junction kept 8 bases outside the gene matches.

The rearrangement uses TRBV5-1 and TRBJ2-7; unclear D gene. The V gene's germline CDR1 is SGHRS and CDR2 YFSETQ. V was shortened by 0 bases and J by 2 bases, with 12 bases between the two germline ends. This CDR3 is 15 amino acids long. CDR3 DNA sequence: TGCGCCAGCAGCTTGGCCGGGTCAGGAGCCTACGAGCAGTACTTC. Protein: CASSLAGSGAYEQYF.

The gene calls are TRBV7-2 and TRBJ2-3; 9 bases are a match to TRBD2. V dropped 5 bases and J dropped 3; count of bases not matched to a gene: 9. CDR1 is SGHTA, CDR2 FQGNSA, per germline. The CDR3 sequence is 16 residues long. The CDR3 spells CASSASGGLRTDTQYF. CDR3 bases: TGTGCCAGCAGCGCGAGCGGGGGGTTGAGAACAGATACGCAGTATTTT. The whole variable domain, filled in from reference TRBV7-2 and TRBJ2-3, reads GAGVSQSPSNKVTEKGKDVELRCDPISGHTALYWYRQSLGQGLEFLIYFQGNSAPDKSGLPSDRFSAERTGGSVSTLTIQRTQQEDSAVYLCASSASGGLRTDTQYFGPGTRLTVL.

The rearrangement uses TRBV6-5 and TRBJ2-7, with D uncertain. V lost 0 bases, J lost 6 bases, and 15 bases lay in between. The CDR3 has 15 amino acids. The germline V gene has CDR1 MNHEY and CDR2 SVGAGI. CDR3 sequence (DNA): TGTGCCAGCAGTTACTCGTACGGGTTAACCCCCGAGCAGTACTTC. Its protein is CASSYSYGLTPEQYF.

The chain joins TRBV12-3 or TRBV12-4 to TRBJ2-1; 7 bases are a match to TRBD2. The CDR3 totals 13 residues. J lost 8 bases, V lost 6 bases, and 7 bases had no gene match. CDR3 loop: CASRAGGMDEQFF. The CDR3 DNA reads as TGTGCCAGCAGGGCCGGGGGGATGGATGAGCAGTTCTTC.

The CDR3 region has the DNA TGTGCCAGCAGCTTAATCGGGGCCGGGGGACACGAGCAGTACTTC. This codes for CASSLIGAGGHEQYF. The chain uses TRBV7-9 and TRBJ2-7; D may be TRBD2 (6 bases). The CDR3 has 15 residues. V was trimmed by 2 bases and J by 5 bases, leaving 16 bases between them. Germline values: CDR1 SEHNR, CDR2 FQNEAQ (reference sequence).

J is TRBJ2-7 and V is TRBV10-2, with D unclear. This CDR3 is built from 16 residues. The ends were cut back, 3 bases at V and 0 bases at J, with 15 bases in the middle. Germline values: CDR1 WSHSY, CDR2 SAAADI. CDR3 amino acids: CASSETPRPSSYEQYF. The CDR3 coding sequence is TGCGCCAGCAGTGAAACGCCCCGGCCGAGCTCCTACGAGCAGTACTTC.

V usage is TRBV3-1 and J usage is TRBJ2-7, with 7 bases aligning to TRBD2. The germline CDR1 and CDR2 sequences are LGHDT and YNNKEL (reference sequence). The V and J ends lost 0 bases and 2 bases, in that order; junction bases with no gene match: 4. The CDR3 contains 15 residues. This CDR3 reads CASSQDRGVPYEQYF. DNA for the CDR3: TGTGCCAGCAGCCAAGATCGGGGGGTACCCTACGAGCAGTACTTC.

The chain employs TRBV6-4 and TRBJ2-5, with 12 bases aligning to TRBD2. Germline lookup yields CDR1 MRHNA and CDR2 SNTAGT. The CDR3 loop spans 15 amino acids. V dropped 6 bases and J dropped 5; count of bases not matched to a gene: 7. CDR3 region: CASRRTSGVGETQYF. The CDR3 region has the DNA TGTGCCAGCAGGCGGACTAGCGGGGTGGGCGAGACCCAGTACTTC.

The chain joins TRBV5-4 to TRBJ1-2; D might be TRBD1 (6 bases). V was cut by 4 bases and J by 7 bases, with 17 bases left in between. Germline CDR1 reads SGHNT; CDR2 reads YYREEE (reference sequence). The CDR3 runs 14 residues. CDR3 loop: CASSESTGHGGYTF. CDR3 in DNA: TGTGCCAGCAGCGAATCTACAGGGCATGGTGGCTACACCTTC.

The rearrangement uses TRBV6-1 and TRBJ2-7; TRBD1 matches 7 bases. This CDR3 comprises 13 residues. Looked up from germline, CDR1 is MNHNS and CDR2 is SASEGT. Losses at the gene ends were 1 base for V and 10 bases for J; bases not matched to a gene: 7. This CDR3 is CASSEETRGQQYF. CDR3 nucleotide sequence: TGTGCCAGCAGTGAAGAGACGAGGGGGCAACAGTACTTC.

This sequence joins TRBV20-1 and TRBJ2-5, with 7 bases aligning to TRBD1. V was pared by 3 bases and J by 5 bases, with 6 bases of the junction left unmatched. The CDR3 sequence is 13 residues long. CDR1 and CDR2 from the germline V gene are DFQATT and SNEGSKA (reference sequence). CDR3 sequence: CSARRTGGETQYF. For the CDR3, the DNA is TGCAGTGCTAGGCGGACAGGCGGCGAGACCCAGTACTTC.

The rearrangement joins TRBV20-1 to TRBJ2-5; D gene ambiguous. V was shortened by 3 bases and J by 4 bases, with 6 bases between the two germline ends. CDR3 size: 11 residues. Germline lookup yields CDR1 DFQATT and CDR2 SNEGSKA (reference sequence). CDR3 residues: CSASSRETQYF. CDR3 sequence (DNA): TGCAGTGCTAGTAGCAGAGAGACCCAGTACTTC.

V and J are TRBV6-5 and TRBJ1-1, with 8 bases that match TRBD1. V was clipped by 0 bases and J by 6 bases; unmatched bases: 12. This CDR3 spans 17 amino acids. Germline-derived CDR1 and CDR2 are MNHEY and SVGAGI. The CDR3 DNA sequence: TGTGCCAGCAGTTACTCGCAGATGGGGCAGGGGGCGGCTGAAGCTTTCTTT. Translating gives CASSYSQMGQGAAEAFF.

This chain joins TRBV18 and TRBJ2-5; D uncertain. The CDR3 is 13 residues long. The germline gives CDR1 KGHSH, CDR2 LQKENI. V was cut by 5 bases and J by 1 base, with 8 bases left in between. The chain's CDR3 is CASSAASQETQYF. The CDR3 DNA follows: TGTGCCAGCTCAGCAGCGAGCCAAGAGACCCAGTACTTC.

The genes are TRBV7-2 and TRBJ1-5, with a weak D call TRBD1 (6 bases). The CDR3 has 14 residues. Looked up from germline, CDR1 is SGHTA and CDR2 is FQGNSA. V dropped 1 base and J dropped 6 bases, with 10 bases sitting between them. The CDR3 here is CASSLVQGRQPQHF. In DNA, the CDR3 is TGTGCCAGCAGCTTAGTCCAGGGGCGTCAGCCCCAGCATTTT.

The chain carries TRBV18 and TRBJ1-4; D remains ambiguous. From germline, CDR1 is KGHSH and CDR2 LQKENI. V lost 1 base and J lost 8, with 14 bases in between. The CDR3 loop spans 15 amino acids. Here the CDR3 DNA reads TGTGCCAGCTCACCACAACAGAGGGAGAGGGAAAAACTGTTTTTT. Residues: CASSPQQREREKLFF.